The 9 T cell receptor beta chains listed next were all sequenced from one sample in a study of T-cell memory formation after mild COVID-19. TCRdb reprocessed the 5' RACE reads via MiXCR and lists one record per CDR3 protein. This table has hundreds of thousands of distinct CDR3 sequences, 16% appearing once. Specimen: PBMCs or a T cell subset sorted from them (not recorded which). The receptors originated from a man aged 18 to 30 who had mild COVID-19 (a few samples of this study predate the infection). Cell type and time point are not known.

The V call is TRBV9, the J call TRBJ1-6; D may be TRBD1 (5 bases). Germline CDR1 is SGDLS and CDR2 is YYNGEE. V was cut by 3 bases and J by 14 bases, with 18 bases left in between. The CDR3 runs 14 residues. The CDR3 nucleotides are TGTGCCAGCAGCGGATTAGGGGATTTGGGGACCCTCCACTTT. Translated: CASSGLGDLGTLHF. Using reference TRBV9 and TRBJ1-6 for the parts outside the CDR3, the full variable domain is DSGVTQTPKHLITATGQRVTLRCSPRSGDLSVYWYQQSLDQGLQFLIQYYNGEERAKGNILERFSAQQFPDLHSELNLSSLELGDSALYFCASSGLGDLGTLHFGNGTRLTVT.

The chain recombines TRBV6-5 with TRBJ1-2; 12 bases align to TRBD1. CDR3 size: 15 residues. The ends lost 6 bases at V and 8 bases at J; junction bases unmatched: 10. Germline V gene sequence: CDR1 MNHEY, CDR2 SVGAGI. CDR3 nucleotides: TGTGCCAGCAGCCAGGGACAGGGGGCAGCGGGAGGCTACACCTTC. This gives the protein CASSQGQGAAGGYTF.

The chain has TRBV29-1 and TRBJ1-2; no definite D call. There are 13 residues in the CDR3. The V gene's germline CDR1 is SQVTM and CDR2 ANQGSEA. Trimming shortened V by 7 bases and J by 4 bases, and 16 bases separated the two germline ends. CDR3 amino acids: CSGERGAGYGYTF. The CDR3 DNA is TGCAGCGGAGAACGGGGTGCTGGCTATGGCTACACCTTC.

The chain employs TRBV5-1 and TRBJ2-7, with TRBD1 as a possible D gene (5 bases). V lost 4 bases to trimming and J lost 2 bases, with 22 bases between them. This CDR3 has 17 amino acids. Germline V gene data show CDR1 as SGHRS and CDR2 as YFSETQ. For the CDR3, the DNA is TGCGCCAGCAGCCCCCGCGACAGAGCATGGGTGGCCTACGAGCAGTACTTC. Protein sequence: CASSPRDRAWVAYEQYF.

The chain joins TRBV29-1 to TRBJ2-7; tentatively, D is TRBD1 (6 bases). The CDR3 extends over 12 amino acids. Germline CDR1 and CDR2: SQVTM and ANQGSEA. CDR3 nucleotides: TGCAGTGTTAGGGGGACCTCCTACGAGCAGTACTTC. This sequence encodes CSVRGTSYEQYF.

This clonotype has a handful of counts. This rearrangement joins TRBV4-1 to TRBJ2-3; 7 bases agree with TRBD2. V trimming: 2 bases; J trimming: 8 bases; junction bases outside the gene matches: 10. The CDR3 consists of 15 residues. Germline CDR1 and CDR2: MGHRA and YSYEKL. Written as DNA, the CDR3 is TGCGCCAGCAGCCAATCCTTGATACGCGGGGGTACGCAGTATTTT. Amino acid sequence: CASSQSLIRGGTQYF.

V is TRBV10-3 and J is TRBJ2-3; tentative D call: TRBD2 (5 bases). CDR1 is ENHRY and CDR2 is SYGVKD in the germline V gene. Trimming left V 6 bases short and J 3 bases short, with 13 bases between. This CDR3 is 14 amino acids long. This chain's CDR3 is CAIRRAELTDTQYF. In DNA form, the CDR3 reads TGTGCCATCAGGAGAGCGGAGTTAACAGATACGCAGTATTTT.

The CDR3 spells CSATGTGSGNTIYF. DNA for the CDR3: TGCAGTGCTACGGGGACAGGCTCTGGAAACACCATATATTTT. The V call is TRBV20-1, the J call TRBJ1-3, with 8 bases aligning to TRBD1. Per the germline V gene, CDR1 is DFQATT and CDR2 is SNEGSKA (reference sequence). Losses at the gene ends were 4 bases for V and 0 bases for J; bases not matched to a gene: 2. The CDR3 contains 14 residues.

The genes are TRBV7-2 and TRBJ1-6; D gene unclear. CDR3 length equals 14 residues. Trimming stripped 6 bases from V and 6 bases from J, with 12 bases between. CDR1 and CDR2 (germline): SGHTA, FQGNSA. This CDR3 reads CASRSTLTNSPLHF. CDR3 DNA sequence: TGTGCCAGCAGATCAACCCTGACTAATTCACCCCTCCACTTT.